This TCR beta chain was sequenced for a study of cytomegalovirus exposure and HLA in healthy donors. Notes on the study in general: Available immune exposure information covered CMV serostatus only. A later look showed TCR association rates differing by HLA locus, highest for DRB1 and lowest for HLA-C. Rarity marked most TCR sequences, yet some public TCRs occurred in many donors. Later, an analysis found that common viral pathogens appeared to be linked with several of the most significant clusters.

Between the trimmed V and J ends, which lost 8 bases and 0 bases, there was a span of 11 bases. CDR3 size: 15 residues. Germline CDR1 reads LNHDA; CDR2 reads SQIVND (reference sequence). With 60 Vbeta and 13 Jbeta primers, the PCR was carried out. Method: immunoSEQ multiplex PCR; TCRdb's copy keeps in-frame clones and lacks some. The sample consists of roughly 140,000 clones, about 84% of them appearing once. A single count supports this clone. Its cognate antigen is unknown. The sample comprised PBMCs. The gene calls are TRBV19 and TRBJ2-6; no reliable D call. The receptor was isolated from a middle-aged woman in good health and CMV-seropositive. CDR3 region: CASPKDTSGANVLTF. The CDR3 DNA follows: TGTGCCAGTCCAAAAGACACCTCTGGGGCCAACGTCCTGACTTTC.